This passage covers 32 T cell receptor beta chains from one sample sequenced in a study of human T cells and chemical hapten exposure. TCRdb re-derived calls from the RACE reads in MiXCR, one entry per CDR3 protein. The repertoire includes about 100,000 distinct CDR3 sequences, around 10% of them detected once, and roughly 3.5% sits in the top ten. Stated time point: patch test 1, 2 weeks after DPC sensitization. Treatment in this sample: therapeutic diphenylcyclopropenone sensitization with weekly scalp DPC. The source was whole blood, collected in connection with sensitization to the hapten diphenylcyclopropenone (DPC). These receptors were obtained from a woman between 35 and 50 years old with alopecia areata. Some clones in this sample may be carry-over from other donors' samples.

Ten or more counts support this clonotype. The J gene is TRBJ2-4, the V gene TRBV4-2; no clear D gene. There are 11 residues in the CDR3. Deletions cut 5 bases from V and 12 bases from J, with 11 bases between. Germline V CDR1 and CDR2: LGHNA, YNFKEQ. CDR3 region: CASSTPGPQYF. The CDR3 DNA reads TGTGCCAGCAGCACTCCGGGCCCTCAGTACTTC.

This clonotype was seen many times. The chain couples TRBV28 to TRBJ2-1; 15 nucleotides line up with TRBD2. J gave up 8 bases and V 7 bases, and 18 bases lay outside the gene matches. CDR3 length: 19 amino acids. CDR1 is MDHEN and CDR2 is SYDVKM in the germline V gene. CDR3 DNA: TGTGCCAGCATTTCCCCCGGACTAGCGGGAGGGCCCAAGGGGGATGAGCAGTTCTTC. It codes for CASISPGLAGGPKGDEQFF.

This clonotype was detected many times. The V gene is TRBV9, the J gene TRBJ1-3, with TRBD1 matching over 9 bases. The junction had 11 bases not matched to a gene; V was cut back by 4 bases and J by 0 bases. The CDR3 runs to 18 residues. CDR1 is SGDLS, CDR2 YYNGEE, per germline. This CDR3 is CASSPLGDRDHSGNTIYF. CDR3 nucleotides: TGTGCCAGCAGCCCTTTGGGGGACAGGGATCACTCTGGAAACACCATATATTTT.

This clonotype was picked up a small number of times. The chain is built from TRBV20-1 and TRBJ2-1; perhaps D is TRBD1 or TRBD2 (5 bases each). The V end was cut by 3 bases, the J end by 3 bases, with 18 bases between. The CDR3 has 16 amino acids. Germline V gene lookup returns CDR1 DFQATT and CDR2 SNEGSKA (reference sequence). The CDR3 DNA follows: TGCAGTGCTAGGTATTGGGGGACCCACCTCTACAATGAGCAGTTCTTC. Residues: CSARYWGTHLYNEQFF.

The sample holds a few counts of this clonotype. The CDR3 sequence: CASSHDRLGAFF. DNA for the CDR3: TGTGCCAGCTCCCATGACAGGTTAGGAGCTTTCTTT. The genes are TRBV18 and TRBJ1-1, with D perhaps matching TRBD1 (6 bases). Germline loops: CDR1 KGHSH, CDR2 LQKENI. The CDR3 contains 12 residues. Trimming left V 6 bases short and J 10 bases short, with 15 bases between.

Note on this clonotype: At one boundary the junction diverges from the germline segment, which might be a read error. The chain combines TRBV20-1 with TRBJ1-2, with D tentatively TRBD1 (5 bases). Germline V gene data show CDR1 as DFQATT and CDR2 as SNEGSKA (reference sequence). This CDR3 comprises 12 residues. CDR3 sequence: CSAWGEGYGYAF. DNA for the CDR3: TGCAGTGCCTGGGGAGAGGGGTATGGCTACGCCTTC.

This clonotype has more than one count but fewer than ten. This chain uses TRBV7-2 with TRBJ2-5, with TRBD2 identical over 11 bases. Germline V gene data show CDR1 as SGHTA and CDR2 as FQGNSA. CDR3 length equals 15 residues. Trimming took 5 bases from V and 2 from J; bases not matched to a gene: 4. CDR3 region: CASSPLAGGQETQYF. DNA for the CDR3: TGTGCCAGCAGCCCCCTAGCGGGGGGTCAAGAGACCCAGTACTTC.

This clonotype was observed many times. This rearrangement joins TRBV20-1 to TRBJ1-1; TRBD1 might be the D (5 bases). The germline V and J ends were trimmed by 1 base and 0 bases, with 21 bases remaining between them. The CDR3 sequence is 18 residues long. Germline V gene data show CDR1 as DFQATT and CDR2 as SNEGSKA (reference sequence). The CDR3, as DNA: TGCAGTGCTAGAGTCATCTTACAAGGGTCGGGACTGAACACTGAAGCTTTCTTT. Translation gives CSARVILQGSGLNTEAFF.

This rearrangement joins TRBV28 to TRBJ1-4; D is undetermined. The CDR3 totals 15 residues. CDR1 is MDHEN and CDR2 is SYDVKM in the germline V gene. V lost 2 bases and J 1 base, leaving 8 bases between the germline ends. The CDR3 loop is CASSLVRETNEKLFF. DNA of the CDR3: TGTGCCAGCAGTTTAGTGCGGGAAACTAATGAAAAACTGTTTTTT. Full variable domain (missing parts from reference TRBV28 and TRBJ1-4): DVKVTQSSRYLVKRTGEKVFLECVQDMDHENMFWYRQDPGLGLRLIYFSYDVKMKEKGDIPEGYSVSREKKERFSLILESASTNQTSMYLCASSLVRETNEKLFFGSGTQLSVL.

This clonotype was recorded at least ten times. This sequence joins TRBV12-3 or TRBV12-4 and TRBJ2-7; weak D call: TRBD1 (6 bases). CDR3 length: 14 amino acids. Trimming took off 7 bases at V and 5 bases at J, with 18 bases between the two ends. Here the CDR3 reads CASTLYRADDEQYF. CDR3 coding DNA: TGTGCCAGCACCCTATACAGGGCTGATGACGAGCAGTACTTC.

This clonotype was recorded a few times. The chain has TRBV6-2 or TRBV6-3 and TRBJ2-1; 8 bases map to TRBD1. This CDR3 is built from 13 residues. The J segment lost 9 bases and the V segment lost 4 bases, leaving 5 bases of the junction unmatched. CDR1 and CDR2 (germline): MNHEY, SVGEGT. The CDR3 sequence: CASSWTGSIEQFF. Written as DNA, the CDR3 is TGTGCCAGCAGTTGGACAGGGTCGATTGAGCAGTTCTTC.

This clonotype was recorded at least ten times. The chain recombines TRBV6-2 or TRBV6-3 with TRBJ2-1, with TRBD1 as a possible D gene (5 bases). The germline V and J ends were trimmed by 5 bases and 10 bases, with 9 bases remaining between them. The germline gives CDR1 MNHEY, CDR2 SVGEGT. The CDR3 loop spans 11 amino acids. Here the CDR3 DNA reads TGTGCCAGCAGTAAGACAGTAGAGCAGTTCTTC. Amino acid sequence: CASSKTVEQFF.

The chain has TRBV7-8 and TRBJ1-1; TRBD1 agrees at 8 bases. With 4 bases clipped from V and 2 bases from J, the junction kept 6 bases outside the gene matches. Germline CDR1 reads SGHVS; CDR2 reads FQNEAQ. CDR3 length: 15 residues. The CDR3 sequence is CASSSTGQANTEAFF. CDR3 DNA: TGTGCCAGCAGCTCAACGGGACAGGCAAACACTGAAGCTTTCTTT.

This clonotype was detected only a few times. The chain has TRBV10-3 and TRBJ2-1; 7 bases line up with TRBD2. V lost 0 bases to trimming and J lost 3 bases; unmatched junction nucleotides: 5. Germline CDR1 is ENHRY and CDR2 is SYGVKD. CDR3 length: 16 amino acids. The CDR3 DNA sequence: TGTGCCATCAGTGAGTCGGGCGGGGGAGACTACAATGAGCAGTTCTTC. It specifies CAISESGGGDYNEQFF.

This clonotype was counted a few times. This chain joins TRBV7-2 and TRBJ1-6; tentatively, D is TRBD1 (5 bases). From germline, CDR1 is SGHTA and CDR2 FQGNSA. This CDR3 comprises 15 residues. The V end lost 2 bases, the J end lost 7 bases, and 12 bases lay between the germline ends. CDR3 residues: CASSLFKGSNSPLHF. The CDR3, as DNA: TGTGCCAGCAGCTTATTTAAGGGGTCGAATTCACCCCTCCACTTT.

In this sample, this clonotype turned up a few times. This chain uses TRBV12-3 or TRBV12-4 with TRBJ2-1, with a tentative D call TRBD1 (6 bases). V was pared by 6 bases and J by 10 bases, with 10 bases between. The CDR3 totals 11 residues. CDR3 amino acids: CASRQRGEQFF. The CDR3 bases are TGTGCCAGCAGACAAAGGGGGGAGCAGTTCTTC.

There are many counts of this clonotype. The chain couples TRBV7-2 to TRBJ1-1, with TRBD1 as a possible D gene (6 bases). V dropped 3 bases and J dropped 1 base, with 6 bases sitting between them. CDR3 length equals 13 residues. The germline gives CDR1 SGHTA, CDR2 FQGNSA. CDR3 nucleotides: TGTGCCAGCAGCTTGGGACAGAACACTGAAGCTTTCTTT. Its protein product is CASSLGQNTEAFF.

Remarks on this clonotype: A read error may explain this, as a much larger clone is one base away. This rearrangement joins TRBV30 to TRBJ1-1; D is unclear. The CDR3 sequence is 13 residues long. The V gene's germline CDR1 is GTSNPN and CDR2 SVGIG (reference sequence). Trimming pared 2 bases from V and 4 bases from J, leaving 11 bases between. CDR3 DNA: TGTGCCTGGAGTAGAACAGAGACCACTGAAGCTTTCTTT. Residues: CAWSRTETTEAFF.

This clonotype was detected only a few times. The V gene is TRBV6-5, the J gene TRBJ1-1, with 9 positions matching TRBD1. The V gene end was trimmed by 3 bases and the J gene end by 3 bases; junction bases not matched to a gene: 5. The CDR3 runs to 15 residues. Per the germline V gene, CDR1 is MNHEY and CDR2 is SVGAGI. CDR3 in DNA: TGTGCCAGCAGTTATCAACAGGGGGCCTACACTGAAGCTTTCTTT. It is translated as CASSYQQGAYTEAFF.

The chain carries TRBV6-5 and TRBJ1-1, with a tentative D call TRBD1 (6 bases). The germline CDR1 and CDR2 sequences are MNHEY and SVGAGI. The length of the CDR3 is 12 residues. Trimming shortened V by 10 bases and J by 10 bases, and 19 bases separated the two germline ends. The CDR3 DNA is TGTGCCACCCGGACAGCCGATAGCGCAGCTTTCTTT. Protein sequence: CATRTADSAAFF.

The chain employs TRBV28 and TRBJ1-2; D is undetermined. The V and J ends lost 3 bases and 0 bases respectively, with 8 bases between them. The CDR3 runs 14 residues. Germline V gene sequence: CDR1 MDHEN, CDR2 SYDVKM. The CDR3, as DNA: TGTGCCAGCAGTTTCCGAATTGCTAACTATGGCTACACCTTC. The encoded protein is CASSFRIANYGYTF.

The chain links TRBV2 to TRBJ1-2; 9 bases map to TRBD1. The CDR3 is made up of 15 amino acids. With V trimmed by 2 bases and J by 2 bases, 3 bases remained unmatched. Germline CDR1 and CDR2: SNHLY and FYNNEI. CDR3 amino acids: CASSELGQGNYGYTF. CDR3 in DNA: TGTGCCAGCAGTGAACTGGGACAGGGAAACTATGGCTACACCTTC.

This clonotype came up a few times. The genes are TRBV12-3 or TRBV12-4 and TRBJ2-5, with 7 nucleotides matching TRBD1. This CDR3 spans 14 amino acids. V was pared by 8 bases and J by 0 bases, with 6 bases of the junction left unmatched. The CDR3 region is CASPPGQDQETQYF. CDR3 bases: TGTGCCAGCCCGCCCGGACAGGACCAAGAGACCCAGTACTTC.

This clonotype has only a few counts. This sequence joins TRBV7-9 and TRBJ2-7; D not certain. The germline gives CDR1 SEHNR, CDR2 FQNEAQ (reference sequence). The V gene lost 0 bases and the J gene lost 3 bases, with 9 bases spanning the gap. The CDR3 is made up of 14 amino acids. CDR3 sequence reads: CASSLASGNYEQYF. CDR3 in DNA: TGTGCCAGCAGCTTAGCGTCGGGCAACTACGAGCAGTACTTC.

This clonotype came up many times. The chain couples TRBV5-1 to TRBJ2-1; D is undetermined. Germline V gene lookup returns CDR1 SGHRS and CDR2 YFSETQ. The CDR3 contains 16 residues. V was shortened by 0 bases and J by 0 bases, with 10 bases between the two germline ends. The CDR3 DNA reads TGCGCCAGCAGCTTGGCGGCCCAGAGCTCCTACAATGAGCAGTTCTTC. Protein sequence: CASSLAAQSSYNEQFF.

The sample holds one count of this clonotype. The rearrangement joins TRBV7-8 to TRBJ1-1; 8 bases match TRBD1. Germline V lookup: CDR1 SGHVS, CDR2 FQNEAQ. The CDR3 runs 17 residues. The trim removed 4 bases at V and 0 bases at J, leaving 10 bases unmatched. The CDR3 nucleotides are TGTGCCAGCAGCTCCAGGGGACAGGTCGGAATGAACACTGAAGCTTTCTTT. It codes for CASSSRGQVGMNTEAFF.

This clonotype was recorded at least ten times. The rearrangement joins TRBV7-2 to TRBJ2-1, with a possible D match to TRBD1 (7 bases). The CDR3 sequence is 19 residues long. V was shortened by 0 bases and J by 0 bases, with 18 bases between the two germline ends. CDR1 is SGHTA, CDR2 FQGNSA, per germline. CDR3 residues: CASSLARGRTGSSYNEQFF. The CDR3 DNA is TGTGCCAGCAGCTTAGCGAGGGGGAGGACAGGCAGCTCCTACAATGAGCAGTTCTTC. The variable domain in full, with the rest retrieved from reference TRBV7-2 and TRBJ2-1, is GAGVSQSPSNKVTEKGKDVELRCDPISGHTALYWYRQSLGQGLEFLIYFQGNSAPDKSGLPSDRFSAERTGGSVSTLTIQRTQQEDSAVYLCASSLARGRTGSSYNEQFFGPGTRLTVL.

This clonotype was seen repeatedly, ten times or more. The chain's CDR3 is CASTSGSTDTQYF. CDR3 coding DNA: TGTGCCAGCACTAGCGGGAGCACAGATACGCAGTATTTT. This chain uses TRBV2 with TRBJ2-3, with TRBD2 matching 8 bases. V lost 7 bases and J lost 0; bases outside the gene matches: 0. This CDR3 comprises 13 residues. Germline V gives CDR1 SNHLY, CDR2 FYNNEI.

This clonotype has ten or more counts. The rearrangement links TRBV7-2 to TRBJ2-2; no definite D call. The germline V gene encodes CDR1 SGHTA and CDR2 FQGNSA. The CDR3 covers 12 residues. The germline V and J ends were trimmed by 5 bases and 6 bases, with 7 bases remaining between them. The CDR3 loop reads CASSPTAGELFF. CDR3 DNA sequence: TGTGCCAGCAGCCCAACGGCCGGGGAGCTGTTTTTT. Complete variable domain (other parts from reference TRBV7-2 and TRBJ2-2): GAGVSQSPSNKVTEKGKDVELRCDPISGHTALYWYRQSLGQGLEFLIYFQGNSAPDKSGLPSDRFSAERTGGSVSTLTIQRTQQEDSAVYLCASSPTAGELFFGEGSRLTVL.

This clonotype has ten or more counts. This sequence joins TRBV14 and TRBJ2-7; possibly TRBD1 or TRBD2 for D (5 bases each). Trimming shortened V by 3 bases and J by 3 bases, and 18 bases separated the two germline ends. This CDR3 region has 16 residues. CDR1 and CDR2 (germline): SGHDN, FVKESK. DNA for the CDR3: TGTGCCAGCAGCCAGGCTGGGGACGGACCTATCTACGAGCAGTACTTC. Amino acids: CASSQAGDGPIYEQYF.

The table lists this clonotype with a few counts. The CDR3 loop is CASGGGTGYNEQYF. CDR3 DNA: TGTGCCAGTGGGGGCGGGACAGGGTACAACGAGCAGTACTTC. This chain connects TRBV19 to TRBJ2-7, with 9 bases identical to TRBD1. V trimming: 8 bases; J trimming: 5 bases; junction bases outside the gene matches: 10. This CDR3 is 14 amino acids long. Germline V gives CDR1 LNHDA, CDR2 SQIVND (reference sequence).

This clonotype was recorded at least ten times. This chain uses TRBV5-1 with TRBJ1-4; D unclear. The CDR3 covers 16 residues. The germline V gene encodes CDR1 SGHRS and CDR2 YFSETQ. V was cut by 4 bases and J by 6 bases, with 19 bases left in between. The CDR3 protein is CASSRLPRAPDEKLFF. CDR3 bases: TGCGCCAGCAGCCGACTACCGAGGGCGCCGGATGAAAAACTGTTTTTT. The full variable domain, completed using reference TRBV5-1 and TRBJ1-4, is KAGVTQTPRYLIKTRGQQVTLSCSPISGHRSVSWYQQTPGQGLQFLFEYFSETQRNKGNFPGRFSGRQFSNSRSEMNVSTLELGDSALYLCASSRLPRAPDEKLFFGSGTQLSVL.